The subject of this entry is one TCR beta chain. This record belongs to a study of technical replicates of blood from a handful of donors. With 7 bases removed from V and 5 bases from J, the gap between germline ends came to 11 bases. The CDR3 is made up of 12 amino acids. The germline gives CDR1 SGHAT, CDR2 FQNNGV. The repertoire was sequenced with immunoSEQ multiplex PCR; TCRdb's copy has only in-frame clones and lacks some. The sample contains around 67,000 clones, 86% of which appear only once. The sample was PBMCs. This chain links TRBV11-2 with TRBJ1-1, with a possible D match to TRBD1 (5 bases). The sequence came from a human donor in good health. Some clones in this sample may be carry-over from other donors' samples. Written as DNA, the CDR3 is TGTGCCAGCACCAGGGTGGGTACTGAAGCTTTCTTT. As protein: CASTRVGTEAFF.